Each of the 9 T cell receptor beta chains below was sequenced from the same sample in a study of cytomegalovirus exposure and HLA in healthy donors. PCR involved 60 Vbeta and 13 Jbeta primers. Sequenced by immunoSEQ multiplex PCR; TCRdb stores in-frame clones only, minus some. Of about 160,000 clones listed, 78% are singletons. Sequenced input: PBMCs. The source is a woman aged 40 to 50 in good health and CMV-seropositive.

The chain links TRBV28 to TRBJ2-7; 10 bases map to TRBD1. Germline loops: CDR1 MDHEN, CDR2 SYDVKM. This CDR3 contains 15 residues. J was trimmed by 3 bases and V by 1 base; bases with no gene match: 3. CDR3 region: CASSLFGTGDYEQYF. The CDR3 DNA reads TGTGCCAGCAGTTTATTTGGGACAGGGGACTACGAGCAGTACTTC.

This clone was found once. This rearrangement joins TRBV5-1 to TRBJ2-3; a possible D gene is TRBD1 (6 bases). CDR3 size: 13 residues. Deletions cut 5 bases from V and 0 bases from J, with 7 bases between. Per germline, CDR1 SGHRS and CDR2 YFSETQ. The CDR3 is CASRGASTDTQYF. The DNA of the CDR3 is TGCGCCAGCAGGGGGGCGAGCACAGATACGCAGTATTTT.

The V gene is TRBV7-6, the J gene TRBJ2-2; D perhaps matches TRBD1 (7 bases). The CDR3 loop spans 14 amino acids. Germline assignment: CDR1 SGHVS and CDR2 FNYEAQ. Between the trimmed V and J ends, which lost 5 bases and 6 bases, there was a span of 13 bases. CDR3 nucleotide sequence: TGTGCCAGCAGCGAAACAGGGGAGGCCGGGGAGCTGTTTTTT. It specifies CASSETGEAGELFF.

V and J are TRBV14 and TRBJ1-3; TRBD1 agrees at 8 bases. The ends lost 3 bases at V and 1 base at J; junction bases unmatched: 8. This CDR3 contains 17 residues. The germline V gene has CDR1 SGHDN and CDR2 FVKESK. The CDR3 coding sequence is TGTGCCAGCAGCCAGTCAGGGGGCACGAGGTCTGGAAACACCATATATTTT. Protein sequence: CASSQSGGTRSGNTIYF.

V gene TRBV4-1 combines with J gene TRBJ2-3; 10 nucleotides line up with TRBD2. Germline CDR1 reads MGHRA; CDR2 reads YSYEKL. With 2 bases clipped from V and 1 base from J, the junction kept 6 bases outside the gene matches. The CDR3 is 17 residues long. CDR3 coding DNA: TGCGCCAGCAGCCAAAGCGGGCTAGCGGGGGGCACAGATACGCAGTATTTT. It is translated as CASSQSGLAGGTDTQYF.

This clone was counted between two and nine times. J is TRBJ2-7 and V is TRBV7-9, with a tentative D call TRBD1 (5 bases). The CDR3 runs 13 residues. CDR1 SEHNR and CDR2 FQNEAQ come from the germline V gene (reference sequence). Deletions cut 5 bases from V and 2 bases from J, with 10 bases between. Written as DNA, the CDR3 is TGTGCCAGCAGCATTACAGGTACCTACGAGCAGTACTTC. It specifies CASSITGTYEQYF.

In this sample, this clone turned up a few times. The rearrangement links TRBV27 to TRBJ1-1; the D is unclear. Trimming took off 9 bases at V and 1 base at J, with 15 bases between the two ends. The CDR3 consists of 14 residues. CDR1 MNHEY and CDR2 SMNVEV come from the germline V gene (reference sequence). CDR3 bases: TGTGCCAGAGCGGTTAGGGAGGAGAACACTGAAGCTTTCTTT. Residues: CARAVREENTEAFF.

The chain has TRBV6-1 and TRBJ1-1, with 7 bases that match TRBD1. V was pared by 6 bases and J by 6 bases, with 7 bases of the junction left unmatched. CDR1 and CDR2 (germline): MNHNS, SASEGT. This CDR3 is built from 13 residues. CDR3: CASRTRGYAEAFF. The CDR3 nucleotides are TGTGCCAGCAGGACCAGGGGGTACGCTGAAGCTTTCTTT.

This chain connects TRBV5-1 to TRBJ1-2; D possibly corresponds to TRBD1 (6 bases). Germline assignment: CDR1 SGHRS and CDR2 YFSETQ. Trimming stripped 0 bases from V and 8 bases from J, with 14 bases between. The CDR3 length is 14 residues. This CDR3 reads CASSLGQGLGGYTF. In nucleotides, the CDR3 is TGCGCCAGCAGCTTGGGCCAGGGGCTTGGCGGCTACACCTTC.